Reported below is one T cell receptor (beta chain). Given a much more abundant clone one base away, this may be a read error. The CDR3 ends on some other residue instead of the conserved phenylalanine or tryptophan, so this is likely a read error. Germline lookup yields CDR1 MNHNS and CDR2 SASEGT. The trim removed 5 bases at V and 0 bases at J, leaving 3 bases unmatched. The CDR3 runs to 14 residues. This sample stems from a study of regulatory T cells in long-lasting Graves disease. Time point noted: newly diagnosed GD, antithyroid drugs for less than 3 months. The authors made the TCR library using RNA they extracted from PBMCs. For TCR beta, libraries came from iRepertoire HTBI primers and Arm-PCR of CDR3 regions. TCRdb used MiXCR to reprocess the multiplex PCR reads, holding one entry per CDR3 protein. The table includes approximately 400,000 distinct CDR3 sequences, 12% detected once. These sequences were also reported in another study, on T cells in Graves' hyperthyroidism and ophthalmopathy. Per that study: A set of HTBI primers served as the primers for a first-round RT-PCR of the TCR CDR3.

The sequence was obtained from a woman aged 18-35 years with Graves disease. The chain recombines TRBV6-1 with TRBJ1-2, with 7 bases fitting TRBD1. The material sequenced was peripheral blood mononuclear cells (PBMCs), taken at new diagnosis, from a patient treated with antithyroid drugs. This CDR3 is CASSRTGANYGYTL. DNA of the CDR3: TGTGCCAGCAGTCGGACAGGAGCTAACTATGGCTACACCCTC.